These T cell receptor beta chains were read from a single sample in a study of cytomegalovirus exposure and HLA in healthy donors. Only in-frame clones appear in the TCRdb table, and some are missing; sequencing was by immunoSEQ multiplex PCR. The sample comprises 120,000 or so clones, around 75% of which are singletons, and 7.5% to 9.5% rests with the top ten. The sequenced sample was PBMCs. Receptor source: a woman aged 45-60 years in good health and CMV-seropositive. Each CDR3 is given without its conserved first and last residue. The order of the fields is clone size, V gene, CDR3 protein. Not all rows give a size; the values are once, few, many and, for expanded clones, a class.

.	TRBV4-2	ASSQGSTGTGANVLT
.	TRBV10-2	ASSDRTGNSPLH
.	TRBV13	ASSVTPSGNTIY
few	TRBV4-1	ASSQDGAGQTLGNGYT
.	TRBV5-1	ASSPTTGYGANVLT
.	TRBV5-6	ASSLYGGGRVQPQH
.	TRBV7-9	ASSSGVYTGELF
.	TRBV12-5	ASGFYAASVTGTGELF
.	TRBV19	ASSMGRAHQPQH
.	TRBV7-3	ASSLFGTSGTNEQF
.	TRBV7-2	ASSLGPNTIY
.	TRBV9	ASSPCVGPEAQPQH
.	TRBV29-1	SAQDRGAGAYGYT
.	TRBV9	ASSVALDRTTDTQY
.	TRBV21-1	ASGQESNQPQH
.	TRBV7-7	ASSIGQGARLAGGPSYNEQF
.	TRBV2	APRETGRSYGYT
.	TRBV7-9	ASSSSGPGDGYT
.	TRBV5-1	ASSLEGGAESQY
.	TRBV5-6	ASSLARTSGRWQTQY
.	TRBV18	ASSPTPGTGNGYT
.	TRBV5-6	ASSFRDTTYEQY
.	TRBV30	AWRVWGVNYGYT
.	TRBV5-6	ASSLPTYNEQF
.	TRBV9	ASSTQTGASNSPLH
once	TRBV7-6	ASSWLAGGSSSYNEQF
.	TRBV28	ASSPRDRANEQY
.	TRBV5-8	ASRTLAGGHEQY
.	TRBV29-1	SVVYPGINDYSYEQY
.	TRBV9	ASSFPGEEEQY
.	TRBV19	ASSTRARQTYSNQPQH
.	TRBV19	ASSIGGLGKTEAF
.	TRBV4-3	ASSQDSRGLVYEQY
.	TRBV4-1	ASSQVGGAPETQY
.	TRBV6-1	ASSELGGYNEQF
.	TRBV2	ASCAGPNTGELF
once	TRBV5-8	ASSLANSGANVLT
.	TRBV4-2	ASSPTGINQPQH
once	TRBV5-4	ASSLLGSDSPLH
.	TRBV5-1	ASSLGQGDPGYT